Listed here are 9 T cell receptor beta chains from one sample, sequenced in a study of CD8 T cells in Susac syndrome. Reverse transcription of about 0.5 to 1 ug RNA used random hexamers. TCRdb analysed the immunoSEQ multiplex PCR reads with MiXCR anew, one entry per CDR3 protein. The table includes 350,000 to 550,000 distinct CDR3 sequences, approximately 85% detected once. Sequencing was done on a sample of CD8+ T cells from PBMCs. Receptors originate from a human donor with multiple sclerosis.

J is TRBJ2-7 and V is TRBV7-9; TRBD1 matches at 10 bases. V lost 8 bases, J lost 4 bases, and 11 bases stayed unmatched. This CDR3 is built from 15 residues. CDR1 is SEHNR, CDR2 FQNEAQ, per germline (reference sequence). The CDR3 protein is CASSLPGQGPYEQYF. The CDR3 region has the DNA TGTGCCAGCTCACTACCGGGACAGGGGCCTTACGAGCAGTACTTC.

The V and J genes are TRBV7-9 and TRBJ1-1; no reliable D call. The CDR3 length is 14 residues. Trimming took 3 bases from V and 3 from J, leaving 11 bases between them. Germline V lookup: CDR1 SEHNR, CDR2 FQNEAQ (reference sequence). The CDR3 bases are TGTGCCAGCAGCTTGCCCGGGTGGGACACTGAAGCTTTCTTT. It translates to CASSLPGWDTEAFF.

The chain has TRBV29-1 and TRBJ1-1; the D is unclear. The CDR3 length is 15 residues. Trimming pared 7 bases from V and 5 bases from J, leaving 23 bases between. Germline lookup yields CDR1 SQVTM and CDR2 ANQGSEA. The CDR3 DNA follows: TGCAGCGCGACCCAAGGGCGGAAGGGAGGGACTGAAGCTTTCTTT. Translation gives CSATQGRKGGTEAFF.

CDR3 bases: TGTGCCAGCAGTTTATCGTCCCAGGGGAGCTCCTACGAGCAGTACTTC. Protein sequence: CASSLSSQGSSYEQYF. The chain employs TRBV27 and TRBJ2-7, with D perhaps matching TRBD1 (6 bases). The CDR3 consists of 16 residues. V lost 0 bases, J lost 0 bases, and 12 bases lay in between. Germline loops: CDR1 MNHEY, CDR2 SMNVEV (reference sequence).

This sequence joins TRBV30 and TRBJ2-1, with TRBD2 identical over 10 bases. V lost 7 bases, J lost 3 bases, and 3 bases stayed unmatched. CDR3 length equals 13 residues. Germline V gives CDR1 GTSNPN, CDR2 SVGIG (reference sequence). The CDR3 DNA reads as TGTGCCTTTAGCGGGGGGAACTACAATGAGCAGTTCTTC. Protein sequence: CAFSGGNYNEQFF.

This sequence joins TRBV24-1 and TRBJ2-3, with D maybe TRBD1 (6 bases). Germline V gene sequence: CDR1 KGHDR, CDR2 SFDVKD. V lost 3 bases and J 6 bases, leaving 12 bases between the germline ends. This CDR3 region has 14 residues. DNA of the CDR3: TGTGCCACCAGTGATCTGGACCAGGGGGATACGCAGTATTTT. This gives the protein CATSDLDQGDTQYF.

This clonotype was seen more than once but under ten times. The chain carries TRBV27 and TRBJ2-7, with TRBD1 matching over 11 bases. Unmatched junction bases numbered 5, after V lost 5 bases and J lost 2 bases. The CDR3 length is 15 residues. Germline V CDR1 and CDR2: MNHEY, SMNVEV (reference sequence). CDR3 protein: CASSLGQGAPYEQYF. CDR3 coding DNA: TGTGCCAGCAGTCTCGGACAGGGGGCACCCTACGAGCAGTACTTC.

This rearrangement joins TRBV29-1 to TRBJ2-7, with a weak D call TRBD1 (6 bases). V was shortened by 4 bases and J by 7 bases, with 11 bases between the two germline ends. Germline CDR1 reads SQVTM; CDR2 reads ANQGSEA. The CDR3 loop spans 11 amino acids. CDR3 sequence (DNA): TGCAGCGTTGCCGACAGGCCGGAGCAGTACTTC. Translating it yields CSVADRPEQYF.

CDR3 coding DNA: TGTGCCAGCCTGGACACTGGAAACACCATATATTTT. Amino acids: CASLDTGNTIYF. The V call is TRBV2, the J call TRBJ1-3; D might be TRBD1 (5 bases). The germline V and J ends were trimmed by 8 bases and 2 bases, with 7 bases remaining between them. This CDR3 spans 12 amino acids. Germline V gene sequence: CDR1 SNHLY, CDR2 FYNNEI.